This T cell receptor beta chain is drawn from a study of blood T cell repertoires in COVID-19. About the study: Whether acute or convalescent, the COVID-19 samples came from the United States, Italy and Spain. Nucleic acid was either cDNA or gDNA, and it came from T cells, B-cell-depleted T cells, or PBMCs.

Seattle patients were enrolled during active infection and followed longitudinally. As originally analysed: Counts of nucleated cells, estimated from reference gene primer amplification, were obtained. Assay: immunoSEQ multiplex PCR; the TCRdb copy retains only in-frame clones and omits some. V, J and clone size are those of that table, while D and trimming were read from the DNA. The sample shows 450,000 or so clones, over 75% of them seen only once. The J segment lost 6 bases and the V segment lost 4 bases, leaving 3 bases of the junction unmatched. Germline V gives CDR1 SGHNT, CDR2 YYREEE (reference sequence). CDR3 length: 13 residues.

This clonotype was obtained from a woman aged 35 to 49 with COVID-19, enrolled during active disease. The J gene is TRBJ1-4, the V gene TRBV5-4, with 7 nucleotides matching TRBD1. The sequenced material came from peripheral blood. The CDR3, as DNA: TGTGCCAGCAGCGAAGGGACAGATGAAAAACTGTTTTTT. This gives the protein CASSEGTDEKLFF.